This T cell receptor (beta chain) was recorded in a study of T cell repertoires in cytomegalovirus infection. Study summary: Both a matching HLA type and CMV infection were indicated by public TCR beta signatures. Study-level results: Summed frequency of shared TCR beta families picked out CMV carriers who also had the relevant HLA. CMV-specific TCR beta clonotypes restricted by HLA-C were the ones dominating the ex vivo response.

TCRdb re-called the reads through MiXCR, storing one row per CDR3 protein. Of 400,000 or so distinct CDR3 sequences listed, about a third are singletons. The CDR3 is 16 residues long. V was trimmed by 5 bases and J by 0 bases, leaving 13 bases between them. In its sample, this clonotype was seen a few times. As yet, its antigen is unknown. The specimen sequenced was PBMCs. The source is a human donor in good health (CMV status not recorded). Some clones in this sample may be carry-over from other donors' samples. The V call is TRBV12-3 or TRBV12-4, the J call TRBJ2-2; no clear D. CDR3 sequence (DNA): TGTGCCAGCAGTCCTGGGGTGGATGCGAACACCGGGGAGCTGTTTTTT. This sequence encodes CASSPGVDANTGELFF.